This T cell receptor beta chain was observed in a study of T cells after yellow fever vaccination. Overall study results and limits: Clones from primary vaccination mostly reappeared after the booster (over 95% CD4, about 88% CD8).

V lost 3 bases and J lost 2, with 19 bases in between. Germline-derived CDR1 and CDR2 are LGHNA and YNFKEQ. The CDR3 sequence is 17 residues long. Using its own MiXCR run on the 5' RACE reads, TCRdb lists one record per CDR3 protein. The table lists about 75,000 distinct CDR3 sequences, around 7.8% of them singletons. This clonotype was counted many times. Its antigen is unidentified. The receptor was derived from a young man who received the YFV17D yellow fever vaccine. The rearrangement joins TRBV4-2 to TRBJ1-2; D is perhaps TRBD1 (6 bases). This specimen was CD8+ T cells sorted from PBMCs, taken 9 to 11 days after the first yellow fever vaccination. The CDR3 sequence: CASSQDDPGQENYGYTF. The DNA for the CDR3 is TGTGCCAGCAGCCAGGACGACCCGGGACAAGAAAACTATGGCTACACCTTC.